The 9 T cell receptor beta chains below were found in one sample sequenced in a study of PD-1 blockade in classical Hodgkin lymphoma. All patients relapsed after autologous stem cell transplantation, and brentuximab vedotin exposure varied. Assay: immunoSEQ multiplex PCR; the TCRdb copy retains only in-frame clones and omits some. The data show 24,000 or so clones, around three quarters seen once. Source: peripheral blood mononuclear cells (PBMCs), taken before the second cycle of nivolumab. These receptors all come from a human donor with classical Hodgkin lymphoma.

V and J are TRBV5-4 and TRBJ2-7, with 8 bases fitting TRBD1. CDR3 size: 15 residues. Germline V CDR1 and CDR2: SGHNT, YYREEE (reference sequence). The ends lost 4 bases at V and 0 bases at J; junction bases unmatched: 6. This CDR3 reads CASSPGQGHSYEQYF. The DNA of the CDR3 is TGTGCCAGCAGCCCCGGACAGGGTCACTCCTACGAGCAGTACTTC.

The gene calls are TRBV5-1 and TRBJ1-1; D remains ambiguous. The CDR3 is 15 residues long. Trimming removed 5 bases from V and 4 bases from J, with 18 bases in between. Germline CDR1 is SGHRS and CDR2 is YFSETQ. CDR3 sequence reads: CASSGGLGGFTEAFF. Here the CDR3 DNA reads TGCGCCAGCAGTGGAGGTCTGGGAGGCTTCACTGAAGCTTTCTTT.

Here the CDR3 reads CASSLVSGNTEAFF. Here the CDR3 DNA reads TGCGCCAGCAGCTTGGTCTCCGGGAACACTGAAGCTTTCTTT. The chain couples TRBV5-1 to TRBJ1-1; D gene unclear. CDR3 length: 14 amino acids. Trimming removed 0 bases from V and 1 base from J, with 7 bases in between. Germline V lookup: CDR1 SGHRS, CDR2 YFSETQ.

This sequence joins TRBV4-3 and TRBJ2-5; the D gene is possibly TRBD1 (6 bases). There are 16 residues in the CDR3. With 0 bases removed from V and 6 bases from J, the gap between germline ends came to 17 bases. Germline CDR1 is LGHNA and CDR2 is YSLEER. The CDR3 DNA sequence: TGCGCCAGCAGCCAAGAATCTTGGGGGCAAGTGCAGACCCAGTACTTC. It codes for CASSQESWGQVQTQYF.

The rearrangement uses TRBV5-4 and TRBJ2-5, with 9 nucleotides matching TRBD2. The V segment lost 0 bases and the J segment 5 bases; nucleotides outside the gene matches: 8. This CDR3 comprises 16 residues. Germline CDR1 is SGHNT and CDR2 is YYREEE (reference sequence). CDR3 sequence reads: CASSLDQRGAHETQYF. The CDR3 region has the DNA TGTGCCAGCAGCTTGGACCAGCGGGGGGCCCACGAGACCCAGTACTTC.

The rearrangement joins TRBV7-9 to TRBJ2-3; D not resolved. Trimming removed 4 bases at V and 1 base at J, with 12 bases between. Germline values: CDR1 SEHNR, CDR2 FQNEAQ (reference sequence). This CDR3 has 15 amino acids. CDR3 nucleotides: TGTGCCAGCAGCTCTCAGATTGGTGGCACAGATACGCAGTATTTT. Its protein is CASSSQIGGTDTQYF.

The chain combines TRBV15 with TRBJ1-5; 9 bases align to TRBD1. V trimming: 0 bases; J trimming: 8 bases; junction bases outside the gene matches: 5. Per germline, CDR1 LNHNV and CDR2 YYDKDF (reference sequence). CDR3 size: 15 residues. The CDR3 sequence is CATSRDGTGLEPQHF. CDR3 bases: TGTGCCACCAGCAGAGATGGGACAGGGTTGGAGCCCCAGCATTTT. Full variable domain (rest looked up from reference TRBV15 and TRBJ1-5): DAMVIQNPRYQVTQFGKPVTLSCSQTLNHNVMYWYQQKSSQAPKLLFHYYDKDFNNEADTPDNFQSRRPNTSFCFLDIRSPGLGDTAMYLCATSRDGTGLEPQHFGDGTRLSIL.

V gene TRBV4-3 combines with J gene TRBJ1-2, with D unclear. V dropped 0 bases and J dropped 2 bases, with 13 bases sitting between them. The CDR3 extends over 16 amino acids. The germline CDR1 and CDR2 sequences are LGHNA and YSLEER. Here the CDR3 DNA reads TGCGCCAGCAGCCAAGAGGTGGCGAGGTCAAACTATGGCTACACCTTC. Protein sequence: CASSQEVARSNYGYTF.

This chain connects TRBV28 to TRBJ1-4; perhaps TRBD1 as D (6 bases). Looked up from germline, CDR1 is MDHEN and CDR2 is SYDVKM. CDR3 length: 15 amino acids. Trimming took off 1 base at V and 8 bases at J, with 14 bases between the two ends. This CDR3 is CASSLSGTLFEKLFF. As DNA, the CDR3 is TGTGCCAGCAGTTTATCCGGGACACTTTTCGAAAAACTGTTTTTT.